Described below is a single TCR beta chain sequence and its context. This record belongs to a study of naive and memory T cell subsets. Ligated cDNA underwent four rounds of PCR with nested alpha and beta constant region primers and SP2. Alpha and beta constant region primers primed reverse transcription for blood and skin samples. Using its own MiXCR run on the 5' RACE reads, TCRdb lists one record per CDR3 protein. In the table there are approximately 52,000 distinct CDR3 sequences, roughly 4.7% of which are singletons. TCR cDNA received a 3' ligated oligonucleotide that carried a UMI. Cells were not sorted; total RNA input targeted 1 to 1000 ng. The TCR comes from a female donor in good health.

CDR3 in amino acids: CSARSQGFNTEAFF. DNA for the CDR3: TGCAGTGCTAGGTCACAGGGCTTTAACACTGAAGCTTTCTTT. The chain employs TRBV20-1 and TRBJ1-1, with D perhaps TRBD1 (6 bases). In germline, CDR1 is DFQATT, CDR2 SNEGSKA (reference sequence). This CDR3 has 14 residues. Trimming pared 3 bases from V and 2 bases from J, leaving 13 bases between.